The source of this T cell receptor beta chain is a study of CD8 T cells in ankylosing spondylitis. Study-level findings and limits: Apparently characteristic of ankylosing spondylitis blood was a TCR beta motif (roughly 8 highly homologous variants).

Via MiXCR, TCRdb re-called the 5' RACE reads, giving one row per CDR3 protein. The top ten clones hold approximately 1% of a sample with about 480,000 distinct CDR3 sequences, 17% of them seen once. With regard to this clonotype: Its antigen is currently unknown.

This CDR3 is built from 13 residues. Per germline, CDR1 SGHRS and CDR2 YFSETQ. With 0 bases removed from V and 9 bases from J, the gap between germline ends came to 12 bases. Sequenced: blood, either unsorted or a sorted T cell fraction (not recorded which). V gene TRBV5-1 combines with J gene TRBJ1-2; D gene ambiguous. The source is a male donor with ankylosing spondylitis. CDR3 residues: CASSLGVKRSYTF. CDR3 sequence (DNA): TGCGCCAGCAGCTTGGGGGTGAAGAGGAGCTACACCTTC.